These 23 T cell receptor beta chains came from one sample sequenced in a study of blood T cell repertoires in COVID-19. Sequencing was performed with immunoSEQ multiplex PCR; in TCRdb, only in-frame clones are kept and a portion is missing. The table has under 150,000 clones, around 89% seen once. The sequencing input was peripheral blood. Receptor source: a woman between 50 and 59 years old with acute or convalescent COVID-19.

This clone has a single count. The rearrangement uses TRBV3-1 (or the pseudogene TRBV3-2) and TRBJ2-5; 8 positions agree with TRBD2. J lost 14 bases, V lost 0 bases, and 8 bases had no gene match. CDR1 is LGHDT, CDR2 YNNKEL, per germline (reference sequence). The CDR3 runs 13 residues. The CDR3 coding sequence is TGTGCCAGCAGCCAAGACCGGGCGGGGGGTTTATACTTC. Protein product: CASSQDRAGGLYF.

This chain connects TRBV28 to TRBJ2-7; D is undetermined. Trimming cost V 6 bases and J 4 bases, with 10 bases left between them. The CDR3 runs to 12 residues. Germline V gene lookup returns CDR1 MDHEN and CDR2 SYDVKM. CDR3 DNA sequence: TGTGCCAGCAGCACGACAATATACGAGCAGTACTTC. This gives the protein CASSTTIYEQYF.

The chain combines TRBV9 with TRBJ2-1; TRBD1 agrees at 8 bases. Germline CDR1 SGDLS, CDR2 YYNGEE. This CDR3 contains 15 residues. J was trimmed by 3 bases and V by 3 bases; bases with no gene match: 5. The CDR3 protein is CASSAHGTGYNEQFF. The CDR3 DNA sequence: TGTGCCAGCAGCGCGCACGGGACAGGCTACAATGAGCAGTTCTTC. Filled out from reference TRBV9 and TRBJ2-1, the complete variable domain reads DSGVTQTPKHLITATGQRVTLRCSPRSGDLSVYWYQQSLDQGLQFLIQYYNGEERAKGNILERFSAQQFPDLHSELNLSSLELGDSALYFCASSAHGTGYNEQFFGPGTRLTVL.

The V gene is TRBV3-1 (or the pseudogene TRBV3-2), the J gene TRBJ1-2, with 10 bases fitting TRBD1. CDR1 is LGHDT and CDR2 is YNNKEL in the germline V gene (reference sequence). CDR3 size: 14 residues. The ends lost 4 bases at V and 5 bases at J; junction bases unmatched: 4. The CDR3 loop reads CASSRGTGDYGYTF. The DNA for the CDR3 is TGTGCCAGCAGCCGAGGGACAGGGGATTATGGCTACACCTTC.

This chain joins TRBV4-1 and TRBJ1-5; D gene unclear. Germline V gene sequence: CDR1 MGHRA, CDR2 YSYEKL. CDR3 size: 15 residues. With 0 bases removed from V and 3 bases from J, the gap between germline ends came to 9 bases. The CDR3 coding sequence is TGCGCCAGCAGCCAAGAAATAAGCATCAATCAGCCCCAGCATTTT. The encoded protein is CASSQEISINQPQHF.

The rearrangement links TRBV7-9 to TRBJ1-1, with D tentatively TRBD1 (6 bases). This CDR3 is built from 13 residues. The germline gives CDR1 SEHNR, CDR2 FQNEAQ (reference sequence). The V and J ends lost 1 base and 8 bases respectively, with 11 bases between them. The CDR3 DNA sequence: TGTGCCAGCAGCTTAGGCGGACAGACCGAAGCTTTCTTT. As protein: CASSLGGQTEAFF.

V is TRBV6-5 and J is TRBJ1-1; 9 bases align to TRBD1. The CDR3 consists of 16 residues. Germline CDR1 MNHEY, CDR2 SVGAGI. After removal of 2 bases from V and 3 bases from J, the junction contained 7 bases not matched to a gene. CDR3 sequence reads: CASSYPQGAEDTEAFF. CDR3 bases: TGTGCCAGCAGTTACCCACAGGGGGCTGAGGACACTGAAGCTTTCTTT.

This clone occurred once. The CDR3 DNA sequence: TGTGCCTGGAGTACAGTCTGGGACACTGAAGCTTTCTTT. It is translated as CAWSTVWDTEAFF. The gene calls are TRBV30 and TRBJ1-1; D is unclear. The ends were cut back, 2 bases at V and 3 bases at J, with 10 bases in the middle. CDR1 is GTSNPN, CDR2 SVGIG, per germline (reference sequence). The CDR3 runs to 13 residues.

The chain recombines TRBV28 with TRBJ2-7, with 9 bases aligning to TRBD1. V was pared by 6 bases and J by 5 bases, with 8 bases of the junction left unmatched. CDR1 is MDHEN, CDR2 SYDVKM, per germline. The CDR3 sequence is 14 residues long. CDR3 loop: CASSPNGQGNEQYF. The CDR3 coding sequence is TGTGCCAGCAGCCCTAACGGACAGGGGAACGAGCAGTACTTC.

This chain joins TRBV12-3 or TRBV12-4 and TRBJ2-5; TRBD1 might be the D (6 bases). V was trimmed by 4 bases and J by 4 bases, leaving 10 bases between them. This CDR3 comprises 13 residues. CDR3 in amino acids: CASSSRGGETQYF. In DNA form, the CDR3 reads TGTGCCAGCAGTTCGAGAGGGGGAGAGACCCAGTACTTC.

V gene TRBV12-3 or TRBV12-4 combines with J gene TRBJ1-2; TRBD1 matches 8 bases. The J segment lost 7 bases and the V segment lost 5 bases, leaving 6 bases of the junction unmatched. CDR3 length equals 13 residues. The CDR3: CASSILTGVGYTF. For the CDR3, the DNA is TGTGCCAGCAGTATACTGACAGGGGTTGGCTACACCTTC.

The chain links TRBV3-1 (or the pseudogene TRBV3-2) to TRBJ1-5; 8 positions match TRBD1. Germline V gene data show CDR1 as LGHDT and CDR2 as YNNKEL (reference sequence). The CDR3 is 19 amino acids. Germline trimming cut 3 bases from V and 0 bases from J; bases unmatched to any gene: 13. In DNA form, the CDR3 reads TGTGCCAGCAGCCACTCCGGGACAGGCCGATCAAATAGCAATCAGCCCCAGCATTTT. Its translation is CASSHSGTGRSNSNQPQHF.

CDR3 in amino acids: CASSLRAETQYF. CDR3 bases: TGTGCCAGCAGCTTGCGTGCGGAGACCCAGTACTTC. This chain uses TRBV5-4 with TRBJ2-5; D gene ambiguous. V was cut by 1 base and J by 5 bases, with 6 bases left in between. The germline V gene has CDR1 SGHNT and CDR2 YYREEE (reference sequence). CDR3 size: 12 residues.

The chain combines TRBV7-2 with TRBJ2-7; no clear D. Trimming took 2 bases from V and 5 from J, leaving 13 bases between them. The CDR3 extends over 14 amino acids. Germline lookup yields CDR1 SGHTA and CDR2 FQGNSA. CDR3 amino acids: CASSLFTDTDEQYF. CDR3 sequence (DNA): TGTGCCAGCAGCTTATTCACAGATACCGACGAGCAGTACTTC.

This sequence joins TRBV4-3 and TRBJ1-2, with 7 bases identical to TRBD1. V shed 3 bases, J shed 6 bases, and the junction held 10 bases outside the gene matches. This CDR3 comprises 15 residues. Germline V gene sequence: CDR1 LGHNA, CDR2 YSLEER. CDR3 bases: TGCGCCAGCAGCCACCTCACAGGGGAAGTAAATGGCTACACCTTC. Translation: CASSHLTGEVNGYTF.

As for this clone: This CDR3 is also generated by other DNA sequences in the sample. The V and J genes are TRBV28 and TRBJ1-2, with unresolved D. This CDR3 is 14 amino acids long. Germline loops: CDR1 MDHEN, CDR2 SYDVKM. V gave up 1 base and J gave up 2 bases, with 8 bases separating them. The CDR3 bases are TGTGCCAGCAGTTTATCGGGAGGGAACTATGGCTACACCTTC. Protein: CASSLSGGNYGYTF.

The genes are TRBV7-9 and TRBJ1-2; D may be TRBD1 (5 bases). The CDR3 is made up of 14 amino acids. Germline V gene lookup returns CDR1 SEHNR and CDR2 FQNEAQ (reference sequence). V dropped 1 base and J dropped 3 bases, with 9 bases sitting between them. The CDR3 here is CASSLGQKDYGYTF. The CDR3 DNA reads TGTGCCAGCAGCTTAGGACAGAAGGACTATGGCTACACCTTC.

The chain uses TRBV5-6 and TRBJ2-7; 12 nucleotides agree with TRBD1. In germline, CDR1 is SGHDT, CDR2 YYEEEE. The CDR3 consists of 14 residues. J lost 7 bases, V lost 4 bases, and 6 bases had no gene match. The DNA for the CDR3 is TGTGCCAGCAGCAGGGGACAGGGGGCAAGGGAGCAGTACTTC. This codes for CASSRGQGAREQYF.

This chain's CDR3 is CASSWDTGSYTF. The CDR3 DNA reads as TGTGCCAGCAGTTGGGACACGGGGAGCTACACCTTC. This chain connects TRBV12-3 or TRBV12-4 to TRBJ1-2; D might be TRBD1 (6 bases). The CDR3 length is 12 residues. V shed 4 bases and J shed 9 bases, with 12 bases lying between them.

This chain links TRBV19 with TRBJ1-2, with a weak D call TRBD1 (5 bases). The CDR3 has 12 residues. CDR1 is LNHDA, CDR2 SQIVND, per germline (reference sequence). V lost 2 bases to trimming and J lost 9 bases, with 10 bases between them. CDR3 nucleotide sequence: TGTGCCAGTAGTATAATGGGGCGAAGCTACACCTTC. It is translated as CASSIMGRSYTF. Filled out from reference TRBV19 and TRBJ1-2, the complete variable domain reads DGGITQSPKYLFRKEGQNVTLSCEQNLNHDAMYWYRQDPGQGLRLIYYSQIVNDFQKGDIAEGYSVSREKKESFPLTVTSAQKNPTAFYLCASSIMGRSYTFGSGTRLTVV.

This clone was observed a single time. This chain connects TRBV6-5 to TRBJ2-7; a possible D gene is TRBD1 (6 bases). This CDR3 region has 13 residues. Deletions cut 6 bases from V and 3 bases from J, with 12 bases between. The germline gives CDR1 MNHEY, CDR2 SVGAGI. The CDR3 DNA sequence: TGTGCCAGCAGGGCAGGGGCCATCTACGAGCAGTACTTC. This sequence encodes CASRAGAIYEQYF.

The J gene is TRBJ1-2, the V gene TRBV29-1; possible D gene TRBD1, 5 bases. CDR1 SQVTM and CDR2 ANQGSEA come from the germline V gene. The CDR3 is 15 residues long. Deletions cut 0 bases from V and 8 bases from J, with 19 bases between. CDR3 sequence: CSVEDQQALRGGYTF. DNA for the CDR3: TGCAGCGTTGAAGATCAACAGGCCCTTAGAGGAGGCTACACCTTC.

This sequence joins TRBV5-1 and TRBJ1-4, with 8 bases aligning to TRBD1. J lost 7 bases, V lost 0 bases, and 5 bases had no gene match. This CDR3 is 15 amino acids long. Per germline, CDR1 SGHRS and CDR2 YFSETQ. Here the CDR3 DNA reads TGCGCCAGCAGCTTGGGCCCGGGACAGGTTGAAAAACTGTTTTTT. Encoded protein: CASSLGPGQVEKLFF.